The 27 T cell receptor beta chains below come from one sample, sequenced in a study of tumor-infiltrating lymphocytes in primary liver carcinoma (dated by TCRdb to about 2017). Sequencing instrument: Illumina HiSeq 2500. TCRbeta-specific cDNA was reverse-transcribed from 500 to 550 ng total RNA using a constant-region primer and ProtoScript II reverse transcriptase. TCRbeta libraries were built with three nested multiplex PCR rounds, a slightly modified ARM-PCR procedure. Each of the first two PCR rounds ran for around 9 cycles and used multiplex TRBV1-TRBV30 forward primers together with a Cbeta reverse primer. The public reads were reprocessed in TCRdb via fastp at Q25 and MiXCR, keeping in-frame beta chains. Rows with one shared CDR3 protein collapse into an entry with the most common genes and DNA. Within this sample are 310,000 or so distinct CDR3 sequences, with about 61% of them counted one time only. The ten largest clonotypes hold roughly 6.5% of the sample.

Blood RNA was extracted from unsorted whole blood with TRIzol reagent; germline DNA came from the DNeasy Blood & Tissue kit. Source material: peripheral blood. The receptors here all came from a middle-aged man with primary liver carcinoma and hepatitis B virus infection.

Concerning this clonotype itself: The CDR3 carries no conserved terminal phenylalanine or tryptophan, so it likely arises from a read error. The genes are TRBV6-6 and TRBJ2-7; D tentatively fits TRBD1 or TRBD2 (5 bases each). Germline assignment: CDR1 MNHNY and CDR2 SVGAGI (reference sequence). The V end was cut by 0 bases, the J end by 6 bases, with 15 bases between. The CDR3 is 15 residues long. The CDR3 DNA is TGTGCCAGCAGTTACTCGACAGCCGCGGGCTCCGAGCAGTACCTC. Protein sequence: CASSYSTAAGSEQYL.

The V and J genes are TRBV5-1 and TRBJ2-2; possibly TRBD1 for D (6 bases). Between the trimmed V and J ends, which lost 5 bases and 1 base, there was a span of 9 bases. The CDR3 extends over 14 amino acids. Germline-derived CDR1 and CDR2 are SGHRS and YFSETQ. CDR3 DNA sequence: TGCGCCAGCAGACCGGACAGGAACACCGGGGAGCTGTTTTTT. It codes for CASRPDRNTGELFF.

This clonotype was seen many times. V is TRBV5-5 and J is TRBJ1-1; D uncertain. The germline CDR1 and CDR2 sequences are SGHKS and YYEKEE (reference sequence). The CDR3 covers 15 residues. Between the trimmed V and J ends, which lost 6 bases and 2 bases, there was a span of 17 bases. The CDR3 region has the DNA TGTGCCAGCAACTTACTTTGGACGGCAAACACTGAAGCTTTCTTT. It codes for CASNLLWTANTEAFF.

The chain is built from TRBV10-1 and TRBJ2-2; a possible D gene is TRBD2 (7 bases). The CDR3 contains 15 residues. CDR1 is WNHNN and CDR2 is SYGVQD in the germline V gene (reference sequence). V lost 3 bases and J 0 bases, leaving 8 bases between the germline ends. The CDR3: CASSDGGPNTGELFF. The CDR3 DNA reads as TGCGCCAGCAGTGACGGGGGGCCGAACACCGGGGAGCTGTTTTTT.

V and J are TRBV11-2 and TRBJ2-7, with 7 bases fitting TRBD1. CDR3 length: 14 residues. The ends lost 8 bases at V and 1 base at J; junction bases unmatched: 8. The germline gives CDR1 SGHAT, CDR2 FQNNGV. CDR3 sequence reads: CASLNPGQSYEQYF. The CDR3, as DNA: TGTGCCAGCCTAAATCCGGGACAGTCCTACGAGCAGTACTTC. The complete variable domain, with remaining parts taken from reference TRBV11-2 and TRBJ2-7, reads EAGVAQSPRYKIIEKRQSVAFWCNPISGHATLYWYQQILGQGPKLLIQFQNNGVVDDSQLPKDRFSAERLKGVDSTLKIQPAKLEDSAVYLCASLNPGQSYEQYFGPGTRLTVT.

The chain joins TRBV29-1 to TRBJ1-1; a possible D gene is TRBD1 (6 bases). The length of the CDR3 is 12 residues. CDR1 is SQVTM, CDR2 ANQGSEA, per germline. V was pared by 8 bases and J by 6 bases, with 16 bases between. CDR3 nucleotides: TGCAGCATCATGACAGGAGTCTCTGAAGCTTTCTTT. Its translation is CSIMTGVSEAFF.

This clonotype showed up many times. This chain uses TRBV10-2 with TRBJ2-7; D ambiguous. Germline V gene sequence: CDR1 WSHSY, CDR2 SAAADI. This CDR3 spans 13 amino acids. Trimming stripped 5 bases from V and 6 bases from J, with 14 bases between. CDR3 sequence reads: CASSLDGWSEQYF. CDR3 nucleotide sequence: TGCGCCAGCAGTCTGGACGGATGGAGCGAGCAGTACTTC.

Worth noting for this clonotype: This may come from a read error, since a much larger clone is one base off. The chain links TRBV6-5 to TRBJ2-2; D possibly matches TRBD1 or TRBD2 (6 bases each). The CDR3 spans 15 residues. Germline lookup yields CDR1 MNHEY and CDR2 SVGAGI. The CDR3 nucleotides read TGTGCCAGCTGTTACAGGGACTTGAACACCGGGGAGCTGTTTTTT. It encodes CASCYRDLNTGELFF.

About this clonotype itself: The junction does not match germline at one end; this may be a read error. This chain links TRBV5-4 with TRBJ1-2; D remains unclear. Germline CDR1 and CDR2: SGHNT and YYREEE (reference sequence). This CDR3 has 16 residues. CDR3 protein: CASSLALEGIGYGYTF. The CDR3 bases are TGTGCCAGCAGCTTGGCCCTGGAGGGAATTGGGTATGGTTACACCTTC.

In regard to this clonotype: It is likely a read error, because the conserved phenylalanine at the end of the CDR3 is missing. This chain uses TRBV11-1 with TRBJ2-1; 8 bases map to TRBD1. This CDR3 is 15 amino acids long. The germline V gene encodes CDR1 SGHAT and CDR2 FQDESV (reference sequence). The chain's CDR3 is CASSLGTGLYNEQFY. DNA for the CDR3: TGTGCTAGCAGCCTCGGGACAGGCCTCTACAATGAGCAGTTCTAC.

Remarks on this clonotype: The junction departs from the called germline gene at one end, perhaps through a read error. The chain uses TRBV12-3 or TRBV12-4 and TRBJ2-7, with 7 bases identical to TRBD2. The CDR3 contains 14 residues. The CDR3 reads CASSGTNGGYEQYF. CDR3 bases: TGTGCCAGCAGCGGGACTAACGGGGGGTACGAGCAATACTTC.

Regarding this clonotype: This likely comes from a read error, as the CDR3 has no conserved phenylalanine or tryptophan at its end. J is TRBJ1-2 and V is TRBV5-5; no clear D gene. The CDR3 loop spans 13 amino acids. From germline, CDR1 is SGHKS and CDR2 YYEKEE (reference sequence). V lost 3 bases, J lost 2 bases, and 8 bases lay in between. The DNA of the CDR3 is TGTGCCAGCAGCTCGCTCCTGAACTATGGCTACACCTTG. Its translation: CASSSLLNYGYTL.

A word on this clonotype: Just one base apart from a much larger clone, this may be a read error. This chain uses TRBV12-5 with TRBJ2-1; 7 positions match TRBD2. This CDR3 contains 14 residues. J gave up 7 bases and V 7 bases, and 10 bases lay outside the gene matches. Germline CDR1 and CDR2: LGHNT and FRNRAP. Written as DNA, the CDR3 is TGTGCTAGTGATTATACTAGCGCCAGTAATGAGCAGTTCTTC. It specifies CASDYTSASNEQFF.

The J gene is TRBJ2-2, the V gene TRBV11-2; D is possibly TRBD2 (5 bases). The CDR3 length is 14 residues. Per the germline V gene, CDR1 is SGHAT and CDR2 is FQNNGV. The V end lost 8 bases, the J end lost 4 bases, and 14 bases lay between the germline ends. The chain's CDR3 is CASCSGTSTGELFF. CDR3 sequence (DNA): TGTGCCAGCTGCTCAGGCACTAGCACCGGGGAGCTGTTTTTT.

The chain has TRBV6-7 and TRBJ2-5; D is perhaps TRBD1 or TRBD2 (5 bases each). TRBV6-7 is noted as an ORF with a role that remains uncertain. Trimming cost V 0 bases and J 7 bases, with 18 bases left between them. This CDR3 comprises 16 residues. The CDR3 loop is CASSYSDGAVRRTQYF. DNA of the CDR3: TGTGCCAGCAGTTACTCGGACGGGGCGGTGAGGAGGACCCAGTACTTC.

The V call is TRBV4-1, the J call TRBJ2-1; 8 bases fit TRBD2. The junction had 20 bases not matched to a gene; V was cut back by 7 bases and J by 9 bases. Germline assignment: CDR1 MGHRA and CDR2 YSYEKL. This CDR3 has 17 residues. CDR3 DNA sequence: TGCGCCAGCACCACCGAAGGGGAGACTAGCGTATGGCCTGAGCAGTTCTTC. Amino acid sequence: CASTTEGETSVWPEQFF.

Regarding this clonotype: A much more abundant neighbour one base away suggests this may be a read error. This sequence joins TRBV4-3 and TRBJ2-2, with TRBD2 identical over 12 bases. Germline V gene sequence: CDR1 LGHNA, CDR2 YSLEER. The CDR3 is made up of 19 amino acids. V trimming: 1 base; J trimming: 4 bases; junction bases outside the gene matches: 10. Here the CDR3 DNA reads TGCGCCAGCAGCCAAGCCCCCCTAGCGGGAGGGCCGTCCACCGGGGAGCTGTTTTTT. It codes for CASSQAPLAGGPSTGELFF.

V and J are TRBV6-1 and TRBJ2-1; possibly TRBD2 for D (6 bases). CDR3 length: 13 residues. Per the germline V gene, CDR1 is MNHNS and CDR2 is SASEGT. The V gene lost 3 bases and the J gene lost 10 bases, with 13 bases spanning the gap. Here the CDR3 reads CASSDQGLSEQFF. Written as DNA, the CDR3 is TGTGCCAGCAGTGACCAGGGACTGTCCGAGCAGTTCTTC.

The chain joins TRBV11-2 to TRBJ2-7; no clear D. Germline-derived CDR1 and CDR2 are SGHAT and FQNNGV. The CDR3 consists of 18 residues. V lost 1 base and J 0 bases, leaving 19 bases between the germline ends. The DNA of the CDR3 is TGTGCCAGCAGCTTAGGCCCTGTTGTTGCGGCAGACTCCTACGAGCAGTACTTC. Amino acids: CASSLGPVVAADSYEQYF. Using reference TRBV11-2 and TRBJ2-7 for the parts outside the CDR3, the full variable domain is EAGVAQSPRYKIIEKRQSVAFWCNPISGHATLYWYQQILGQGPKLLIQFQNNGVVDDSQLPKDRFSAERLKGVDSTLKIQPAKLEDSAVYLCASSLGPVVAADSYEQYFGPGTRLTVT.

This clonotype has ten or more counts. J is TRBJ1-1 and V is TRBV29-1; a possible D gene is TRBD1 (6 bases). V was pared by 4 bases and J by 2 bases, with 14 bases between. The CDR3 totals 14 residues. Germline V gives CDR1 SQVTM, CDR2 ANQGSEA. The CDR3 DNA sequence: TGCAGCGTTGTCGGGGGGCGCAGAAACACTGAAGCTTTCTTT. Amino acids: CSVVGGRRNTEAFF.

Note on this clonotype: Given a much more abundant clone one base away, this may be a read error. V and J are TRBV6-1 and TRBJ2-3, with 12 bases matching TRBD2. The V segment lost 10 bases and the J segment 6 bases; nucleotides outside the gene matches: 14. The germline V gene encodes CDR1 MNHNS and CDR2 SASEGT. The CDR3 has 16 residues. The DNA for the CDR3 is TGTGCCATCAGCGGACTAGCGGGAATGTATAGTGATACGCAGTATTTT. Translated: CAISGLAGMYSDTQYF.

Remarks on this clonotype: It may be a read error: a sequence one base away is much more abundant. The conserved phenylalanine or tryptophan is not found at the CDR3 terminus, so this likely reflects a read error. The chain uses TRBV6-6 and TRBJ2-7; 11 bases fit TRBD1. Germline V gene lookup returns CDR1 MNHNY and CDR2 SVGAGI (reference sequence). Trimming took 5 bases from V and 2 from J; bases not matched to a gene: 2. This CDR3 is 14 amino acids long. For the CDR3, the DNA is TGTGCCAGCAGTGGGACAGGGGGTACCTACGAGCAGTACCTC. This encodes CASSGTGGTYEQYL.

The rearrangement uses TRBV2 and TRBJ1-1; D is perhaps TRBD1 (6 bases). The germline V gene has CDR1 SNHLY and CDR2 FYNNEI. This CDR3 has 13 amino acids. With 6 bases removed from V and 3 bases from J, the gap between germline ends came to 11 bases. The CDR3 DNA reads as TGTGCCAGCAGAATACAGGGTTACACTGAAGCTTTCTTT. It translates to CASRIQGYTEAFF. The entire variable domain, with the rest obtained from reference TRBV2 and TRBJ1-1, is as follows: EPEVTQTPSHQVTQMGQEVILRCVPISNHLYFYWYRQILGQKVEFLVSFYNNEISEKSEIFDDQFSVERPDGSNFTLKIRSTKLEDSAMYFCASRIQGYTEAFFGQGTRLTVV.

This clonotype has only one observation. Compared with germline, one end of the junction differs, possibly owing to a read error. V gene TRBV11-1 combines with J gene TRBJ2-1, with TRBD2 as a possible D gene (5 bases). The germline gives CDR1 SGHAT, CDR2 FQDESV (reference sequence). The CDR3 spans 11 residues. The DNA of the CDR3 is TGTGCCAGCAGCTTAGCCGGGGAGCACTTCTTC. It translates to CASSLAGEHFF.

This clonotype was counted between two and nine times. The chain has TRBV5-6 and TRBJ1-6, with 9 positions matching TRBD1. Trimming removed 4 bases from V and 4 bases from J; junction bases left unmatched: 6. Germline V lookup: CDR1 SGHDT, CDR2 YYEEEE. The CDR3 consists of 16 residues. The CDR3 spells CASSPRTGAYNSPLHF. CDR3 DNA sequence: TGTGCCAGCAGCCCAAGGACAGGGGCATATAATTCACCCCTCCACTTT.

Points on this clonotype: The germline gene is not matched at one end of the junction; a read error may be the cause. The chain's CDR3 is CAGSLSNGRGTDTQYF. Written as DNA, the CDR3 is TGTGCCGGCAGCTTATCTAACGGCCGAGGGACAGATACGCAGTATTTT. V and J are TRBV11-2 and TRBJ2-3, with D possibly matching TRBD2 (5 bases). Looked up from germline, CDR1 is SGHAT and CDR2 is FQNNGV. This CDR3 region has 16 residues.

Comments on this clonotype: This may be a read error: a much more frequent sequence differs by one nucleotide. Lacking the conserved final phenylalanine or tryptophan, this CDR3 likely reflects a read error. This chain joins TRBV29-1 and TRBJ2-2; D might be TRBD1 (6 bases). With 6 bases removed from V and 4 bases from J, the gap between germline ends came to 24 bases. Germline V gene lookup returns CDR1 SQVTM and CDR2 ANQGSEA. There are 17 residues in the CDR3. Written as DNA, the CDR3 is TGCAGCGTAATTCTAGGACAGTTCCTTGAAAGCACCGGGGAGCTGTTTTTA. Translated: CSVILGQFLESTGELFL.